This entry lists 30 T cell receptor beta chains sequenced from one sample in a study of Graves' ophthalmopathy and Graves' hyperthyroidism (dated by TCRdb to 2016 to 2019). Sequencing relied on an Illumina HiSeq 2000. For repertoire sequencing, the TCR beta CDR3 regions were amplified from RNA transcripts. The first round of RT-PCR was done with HTBI primers and the Qiagen OneStep RT-PCR kit, and was followed by a second round of multiplex PCR, then size selection and purification. TCRdb's own reprocessing of the public reads used fastp at Q25 and MiXCR and kept productive beta chains. Each entry is one CDR3 protein sequence, shown with its most common DNA and genes. The table for this sample lists some 47,000 distinct CDR3 sequences; over 45% of them were counted only once. 23% of the sample is taken by the ten largest. Sequencing was performed on peripheral blood. Receptors were obtained from an adult man with Graves' ophthalmopathy.

In its sample, this clonotype is medium-sized (0.01 to 0.1%). J is TRBJ2-1 and V is TRBV20-1; no clear D gene. Germline V gene data show CDR1 as DFQATT and CDR2 as SNEGSKA (reference sequence). The germline V and J ends were trimmed by 1 base and 0 bases, with 7 bases remaining between them. The CDR3 is 14 residues long. CDR3 protein: CSARAVSSYNEQFF. As DNA, the CDR3 is TGCAGTGCTAGAGCAGTTAGCTCCTACAATGAGCAGTTCTTC.

The table lists this clonotype with many counts. V usage is TRBV12-3 or TRBV12-4 and J usage is TRBJ2-5; a possible D gene is TRBD2 (7 bases). The CDR3 loop spans 13 amino acids. V was shortened by 3 bases and J by 5 bases, with 10 bases between the two germline ends. The CDR3 loop reads CASSFGGRETQYF. The CDR3 bases are TGTGCCAGCAGTTTCGGGGGGCGGGAGACCCAGTACTTC.

This clonotype has at least ten counts. The chain employs TRBV7-3 and TRBJ2-2, with D uncertain. This CDR3 comprises 12 residues. CDR1 and CDR2 (germline): SGHTA, FQGTGA. With 4 bases removed from V and 8 bases from J, the gap between germline ends came to 8 bases. DNA for the CDR3: TGTGCCAGCAGCTCTCCACCGGGGGAGCTGTTTTTT. This codes for CASSSPPGELFF.

This clonotype appeared many times. The chain is built from TRBV6-5 and TRBJ2-1; D call uncertain. Germline CDR1 reads MNHEY; CDR2 reads SVGAGI. V dropped 5 bases and J dropped 9 bases, with 8 bases sitting between them. This CDR3 comprises 11 residues. This CDR3 reads CASSHNCEQFF. The CDR3, as DNA: TGTGCCAGCAGTCACAATTGTGAGCAGTTCTTC.

Concerning this clonotype: At one end the junction does not follow the germline gene, possibly because of a read error. The V and J genes are TRBV11-1 and TRBJ2-1; D might be TRBD1 or TRBD2, each matching 5 bases. Germline values: CDR1 SGHAT, CDR2 FQDESV (reference sequence). The CDR3 loop spans 13 amino acids. The CDR3 DNA follows: TGTGCCAGCAGCCCCTTCTGGGGGAATGAACAGTTCTTC. It codes for CASSPFWGNEQFF.

The V and J genes are TRBV19 and TRBJ1-5; TRBD1 might be the D (5 bases). The germline gives CDR1 LNHDA, CDR2 SQIVND (reference sequence). The CDR3 loop spans 14 amino acids. Between the trimmed V and J ends, which lost 4 bases and 5 bases, there was a span of 12 bases. CDR3 coding DNA: TGTGCCAGTAGTAAGGGGAATCGGGATCAGCCCCAGCATTTT. Its translation: CASSKGNRDQPQHF.

This clonotype turned up a few times. This chain links TRBV9 with TRBJ1-6, with a tentative D call TRBD1 (5 bases). The CDR3 length is 15 residues. The germline CDR1 and CDR2 sequences are SGDLS and YYNGEE. V lost 3 bases to trimming and J lost 9 bases, with 16 bases between them. CDR3 nucleotides: TGTGCCAGCAGCGCCTCCGGGACGGGTGGTTCACCCCTCCACTTT. Protein product: CASSASGTGGSPLHF.

The chain uses TRBV5-6 and TRBJ2-7; D remains unclear. Germline CDR1 reads SGHDT; CDR2 reads YYEEEE. This CDR3 spans 15 amino acids. The V end was cut by 2 bases, the J end by 0 bases, with 12 bases between. The CDR3 here is CASSLFVDNSYEQYF. DNA for the CDR3: TGTGCCAGCAGCTTATTCGTCGACAACTCCTACGAGCAGTACTTC.

On this clonotype itself: As the CDR3 is not closed by the conserved phenylalanine or tryptophan, this likely results from a read error. Because the CDR3's place on the DNA is in doubt, the DNA is left out and the CDR3 is given as listed by TCRdb. The genes are TRBV13 and TRBJ1-2. Germline CDR1 and CDR2: PRHDT and FYEKMQ (reference sequence). The CDR3 sequence runs 12 residues, both termini included. The CDR3 is CASSWSVGLIIY.

This clonotype was observed at least ten times. The J gene is TRBJ2-5, the V gene TRBV5-8; D is perhaps TRBD2 (5 bases). The CDR3 is 15 residues long. V gave up 4 bases and J gave up 3 bases, with 16 bases separating them. Germline CDR1 and CDR2: SGHTS and YDEGEE. The CDR3 DNA sequence: TGTGCCAGCAGCGAATTAGGAGGCGGAAAAGAGACCCAGTACTTC. Translating it yields CASSELGGGKETQYF.

This clonotype showed up just once. This clone may be a read error of a much larger clone one base away. The CDR3 ends on some other residue instead of the conserved phenylalanine or tryptophan, so this is likely a read error. This chain joins TRBV28 and TRBJ1-5; 8 bases map to TRBD1. V was clipped by 3 bases and J by 5 bases; unmatched bases: 9. The CDR3 has 16 amino acids. Per the germline V gene, CDR1 is MDHEN and CDR2 is SYDVKM. In DNA, the CDR3 is TGTGCCAGCAGTTTCGACCGGGACAGGCCTTATCAGCCCCAGCATTTG. It codes for CASSFDRDRPYQPQHL.

The chain uses TRBV9 and TRBJ2-5; 12 bases are shared with TRBD2. Germline CDR1 and CDR2: SGDLS and YYNGEE. V trimming: 4 bases; J trimming: 5 bases; junction bases outside the gene matches: 12. This CDR3 region has 17 residues. The CDR3 is CASSLRIRTSGMETQYF. CDR3 nucleotide sequence: TGTGCCAGCAGCCTCAGGATTCGGACTAGCGGGATGGAGACCCAGTACTTC.

This clonotype was seen at least ten times. V gene TRBV7-9 combines with J gene TRBJ1-4; no clear D. CDR1 and CDR2 from the germline V gene are SEHNR and FQNEAQ (reference sequence). CDR3 size: 13 residues. Trimming stripped 1 base from V and 8 bases from J, with 8 bases between. CDR3 loop: CASSLDTGEKLFF. The CDR3 DNA follows: TGTGCCAGCAGCTTAGATACGGGGGAAAAACTGTTTTTT.

This clonotype was picked up many times. Being one base from a much bigger clone, this may be a read error. The rearrangement links TRBV5-8 to TRBJ1-2, with a weak D call TRBD1 (5 bases). From germline, CDR1 is SGHTS and CDR2 YDEGEE. The CDR3 totals 14 residues. V was pared by 4 bases and J by 3 bases, with 13 bases between. The CDR3 loop is CASSLGTGDYGYTF. CDR3 DNA sequence: TGTGCCAGCAGCCTCGGAACGGGGGACTATGGCTACACCTTC.

The gene calls are TRBV25-1 and TRBJ2-3, with TRBD2 identical over 13 bases. Germline V CDR1 and CDR2: MGHDK, SYGVNS. This CDR3 region has 18 residues. V gave up 0 bases and J gave up 6 bases; unmatched junction bases: 9. As DNA, the CDR3 is TGTGCCAGCAGTGAATATCGACTAGCGGGAGGACCCACCGATACGCAGTATTTT. It codes for CASSEYRLAGGPTDTQYF.

V usage is TRBV25-1 and J usage is TRBJ1-6; 7 nucleotides match TRBD1. The V gene's germline CDR1 is MGHDK and CDR2 SYGVNS. The CDR3 loop spans 20 amino acids. Trimming at V came to 4 bases and at J to 0 bases, leaving 15 bases not matched to a gene. The CDR3 region has the DNA TGTGCCAGCAGTGCCCTATACCGGGACAGAAAAAGCTCCTATAATTCACCCCTCCACTTT. Translating gives CASSALYRDRKSSYNSPLHF.

The chain carries TRBV7-3 and TRBJ1-1, with a tentative D call TRBD1 (5 bases). The CDR3 runs 14 residues. Trimming shortened V by 3 bases and J by 7 bases, and 15 bases separated the two germline ends. Germline values: CDR1 SGHTA, CDR2 FQGTGA. CDR3 DNA: TGTGCCAGCAGCTTGGGGGGAGGGAATGGTGAAGCTTTCTTT. Residues: CASSLGGGNGEAFF.

V usage is TRBV7-9 and J usage is TRBJ1-2; TRBD1 might be the D (6 bases). From germline, CDR1 is SEHNR and CDR2 FQNEAQ (reference sequence). The V and J ends lost 3 bases and 4 bases respectively, with 15 bases between them. The CDR3 loop spans 15 amino acids. The CDR3: CASSFGWGTRYGYTF. The CDR3 coding sequence is TGTGCCAGCAGCTTTGGATGGGGGACACGCTATGGCTACACCTTC.

Comment on this clonotype: Germline and junction disagree at one end, which may indicate a read error. The J gene is TRBJ1-2, the V gene TRBV7-9, with 7 bases fitting TRBD1. The CDR3 runs to 15 residues. Germline V gene sequence: CDR1 SEHNR, CDR2 FQNEAQ (reference sequence). CDR3 protein: CASGLVGQGEHGYTF. CDR3 nucleotide sequence: TGTGCCAGCGGCTTAGTGGGCCAGGGGGAGCATGGCTACACCTTC.

This clonotype was recorded once. The chain is built from TRBV29-1 and TRBJ2-1; D is perhaps TRBD2 (6 bases). Trimming took off 7 bases at V and 7 bases at J, with 11 bases between the two ends. The CDR3 runs 11 residues. Germline CDR1 reads SQVTM; CDR2 reads ANQGSEA. In DNA, the CDR3 is TGCAGCGCAGGAGGGGAAAATGAGCAGTTCTTC. Its translation: CSAGGENEQFF.

This clonotype was observed many times. This chain links TRBV4-1 with TRBJ1-4; D uncertain. CDR3 length: 15 amino acids. Trimming pared 1 base from V and 1 base from J, leaving 7 bases between. Germline V gene lookup returns CDR1 MGHRA and CDR2 YSYEKL. CDR3 nucleotide sequence: TGCGCCAGCAGCCAAGGAGGTAAAACTAATGAAAAACTGTTTTTT. Encoded protein: CASSQGGKTNEKLFF.

This clonotype has at least ten counts. V is TRBV9 and J is TRBJ2-1; D call uncertain. V lost 0 bases and J 8 bases, leaving 12 bases between the germline ends. The CDR3 extends over 14 amino acids. Looked up from germline, CDR1 is SGDLS and CDR2 is YYNGEE. CDR3 residues: CASSVGPGRDEQFF. In DNA, the CDR3 is TGTGCCAGCAGCGTAGGACCTGGTAGGGATGAGCAGTTCTTC.

As to this clonotype: A single base separates this from a much larger clone, so it may be a read error. The chain employs TRBV28 and TRBJ2-5; D remains unclear. Between the trimmed V and J ends, which lost 4 bases and 4 bases, there was a span of 13 bases. The CDR3 extends over 14 amino acids. CDR1 MDHEN and CDR2 SYDVKM come from the germline V gene. The CDR3 DNA follows: TGTGCCAGCAGTTCATATCTAGGGCGAGAGACCCAGTACTTC. The encoded protein is CASSSYLGRETQYF. Combining the CDR3 with reference TRBV28 and TRBJ2-5 gives the whole variable domain DVKVTQSSRYLVKRTGEKVFLECVQDMDHENMFWYRQDPGLGLRLIYFSYDVKMKEKGDIPEGYSVSREKKERFSLILESASTNQTSMYLCASSSYLGRETQYFGPGTRLLVL.

The V gene is TRBV24-1, the J gene TRBJ2-1, with 14 bases aligning to TRBD2. The CDR3 consists of 18 residues. The junction had 6 bases not matched to a gene; V was cut back by 3 bases and J by 3 bases. CDR1 is KGHDR, CDR2 SFDVKD, per germline. Here the CDR3 DNA reads TGTGCCACCAGTGATCCCGGACTAGCGGGGGGACTCTACAATGAGCAGTTCTTC. This sequence encodes CATSDPGLAGGLYNEQFF.

This clonotype was found many times. The chain links TRBV5-1 to TRBJ1-1; D call uncertain. The CDR3 totals 13 residues. V was pared by 6 bases and J by 1 base, with 10 bases between. The germline gives CDR1 SGHRS, CDR2 YFSETQ. CDR3: CASKAFKNTEAFF. The CDR3 DNA is TGCGCCAGCAAAGCATTTAAGAACACTGAAGCTTTCTTT.

The V call is TRBV6-5, the J call TRBJ2-7, with D possibly TRBD1 on 5 matching bases. The CDR3 has 12 amino acids. CDR1 and CDR2 from the germline V gene are MNHEY and SVGAGI. The germline V and J ends were trimmed by 8 bases and 5 bases, with 13 bases remaining between them. CDR3: CASLRGRDEQYF. CDR3 sequence (DNA): TGTGCCAGCCTAAGGGGTAGGGACGAGCAGTACTTC.

CDR3 bases: TGTGCCAGCAGACCGACAGGGGGGAACACCGGGGAGCTGTTTTTT. Its translation is CASRPTGGNTGELFF. The V and J genes are TRBV7-3 and TRBJ2-2; 9 positions match TRBD1. The CDR3 is 15 amino acids. V lost 6 bases to trimming and J lost 1 base; unmatched junction nucleotides: 3. Germline CDR1 SGHTA, CDR2 FQGTGA.

By its share, this clonotype is medium-sized. The V and J genes are TRBV29-1 and TRBJ1-1, with D possibly being TRBD1 (5 bases). Germline CDR1 reads SQVTM; CDR2 reads ANQGSEA. The CDR3 is 13 residues long. Between the trimmed V and J ends, which lost 4 bases and 0 bases, there was a span of 9 bases. The CDR3, as DNA: TGCAGCGTTGTTCGACAGTTGAACACTGAAGCTTTCTTT. Its protein product is CSVVRQLNTEAFF.

This clonotype was counted at least ten times. The CDR3, as DNA: TGTGCCAGCAGCTCTCTAGGGCAAGAGACCCAGTACTTC. Translation gives CASSSLGQETQYF. This chain links TRBV7-2 with TRBJ2-5; the D is unclear. Germline V lookup: CDR1 SGHTA, CDR2 FQGNSA. The CDR3 consists of 13 residues. Trimming took off 4 bases at V and 2 bases at J, with 8 bases between the two ends.

This chain uses TRBV29-1 with TRBJ2-3; D may be TRBD1 or TRBD2 (6 bases each). The CDR3 length is 14 residues. Germline CDR1 SQVTM, CDR2 ANQGSEA. V lost 7 bases and J lost 6, with 20 bases in between. In nucleotides, the CDR3 is TGCAGCGGGGGCAAGGGGGGTCTTGGGGATACGCAGTATTTT. Residues: CSGGKGGLGDTQYF.